Below are 15 T cell receptor beta chains sequenced from a single sample in a study of T cells in localized non-small cell lung cancer. Some clones are missing from TCRdb's copy, which holds only in-frame ones; the method was immunoSEQ multiplex PCR. This table has about 21,000 clones, approximately 91% appearing once. The source material was peripheral blood, sampled before any cancer treatment. These receptors all stem from a man aged 40 to 70 with stage I lung adenocarcinoma.

The genes are TRBV19 and TRBJ1-2; the match to TRBD1 covers 9 bases. The germline CDR1 and CDR2 sequences are LNHDA and SQIVND (reference sequence). Germline trimming cut 5 bases from V and 4 bases from J; bases unmatched to any gene: 11. This CDR3 spans 16 amino acids. This CDR3 is CASSSYRDRVLYGYTF. CDR3 nucleotide sequence: TGTGCCAGTAGTTCCTACCGGGACAGGGTCCTCTATGGCTACACCTTC.

The J gene is TRBJ1-4, the V gene TRBV20-1; D is undetermined. The germline V gene encodes CDR1 DFQATT and CDR2 SNEGSKA (reference sequence). The CDR3 is 11 amino acids. The CDR3 sequence is CSLPGVEKLFF. CDR3 bases: TGCAGCCTGCCTGGGGTTGAAAAACTGTTTTTT.

This rearrangement joins TRBV2 to TRBJ1-3; 7 nucleotides line up with TRBD1. CDR1 and CDR2 from the germline V gene are SNHLY and FYNNEI. The CDR3 is 15 residues long. Losses at the gene ends were 11 bases for V and 6 bases for J; bases not matched to a gene: 16. The CDR3 DNA follows: TGTGCCGGGAGACAGGGAATTAATCCTGTAAACACCATATATTTT. Protein: CAGRQGINPVNTIYF.

Concerning this clone itself: Other DNA sequences in the sample encode the same CDR3. This chain uses TRBV5-1 with TRBJ1-1; a weak D match, TRBD1 (6 bases). Germline V gives CDR1 SGHRS, CDR2 YFSETQ. The CDR3 length is 15 residues. Trimming left V 2 bases short and J 0 bases short, with 11 bases between. CDR3 amino acids: CASSFGTGLNTEAFF. DNA for the CDR3: TGCGCCAGCAGCTTTGGCACAGGGTTGAACACTGAAGCTTTCTTT.

The rearrangement uses TRBV18 and TRBJ1-1; D is undetermined. Germline V CDR1 and CDR2: KGHSH, LQKENI. Trimming removed 3 bases from V and 7 bases from J, with 3 bases in between. The length of the CDR3 is 10 residues. CDR3 sequence (DNA): TGTGCCAGCTCACCGGTTGAAGCTTTCTTT. Its protein is CASSPVEAFF.

The chain uses TRBV7-2 and TRBJ1-1; D may be TRBD1 (5 bases). CDR3 length equals 13 residues. Germline-derived CDR1 and CDR2 are SGHTA and FQGNSA. Deletions cut 4 bases from V and 5 bases from J, with 11 bases between. CDR3 nucleotides: TGTGCCAGCAGCTCTGACAGACTGACTGAAGCTTTCTTT. It yields the protein CASSSDRLTEAFF.

This chain uses TRBV11-2 with TRBJ1-1; D is uncertain. The CDR3 has 14 residues. CDR1 and CDR2 from the germline V gene are SGHAT and FQNNGV. Trimming cost V 1 base and J 0 bases, with 6 bases left between them. CDR3 protein: CASSLGSVNTEAFF. Written as DNA, the CDR3 is TGTGCCAGCAGCTTAGGGAGTGTGAACACTGAAGCTTTCTTT.

V gene TRBV7-9 combines with J gene TRBJ2-1; no clear D. Trimming took 3 bases from V and 4 from J, leaving 4 bases between them. Germline V lookup: CDR1 SEHNR, CDR2 FQNEAQ (reference sequence). The CDR3 extends over 12 amino acids. DNA for the CDR3: TGTGCCAGCAGCTTGGGTTACAATGAGCAGTTCTTC. Amino acids: CASSLGYNEQFF. The full variable domain, rest sourced from reference TRBV7-9 and TRBJ2-1, is DTGVSQNPRHKITKRGQNVTFRCDPISEHNRLYWYRQTLGQGPEFLTYFQNEAQLEKSRLLSDRFSAERPKGSFSTLEIQRTEQGDSAMYLCASSLGYNEQFFGPGTRLTVL.

The J gene is TRBJ2-3, the V gene TRBV9; D not certain. The CDR3 covers 14 residues. Trimming pared 4 bases from V and 2 bases from J, leaving 11 bases between. Germline V lookup: CDR1 SGDLS, CDR2 YYNGEE. The CDR3 protein is CASSPGRPTDTQYF. CDR3 DNA sequence: TGTGCCAGCAGCCCCGGTAGACCCACAGATACGCAGTATTTT.

The chain uses TRBV18 and TRBJ1-1; the D is unclear. The germline V and J ends were trimmed by 3 bases and 8 bases, with 13 bases remaining between them. The germline gives CDR1 KGHSH, CDR2 LQKENI. The CDR3 sequence is 13 residues long. DNA of the CDR3: TGTGCCAGCTCACCGGGGTTGTCCAGCGAAGCTTTCTTT. Protein product: CASSPGLSSEAFF.

The rearrangement joins TRBV9 to TRBJ1-1; D not resolved. Germline CDR1 SGDLS, CDR2 YYNGEE. This CDR3 contains 14 residues. V was clipped by 1 base and J by 1 base, with 8 bases between them. CDR3 protein: CASSVSGWNTEAFF. The CDR3 DNA is TGTGCCAGCAGCGTATCGGGATGGAACACTGAAGCTTTCTTT.

The rearrangement joins TRBV19 to TRBJ2-5; D may correspond to TRBD1 or TRBD2 (6 bases each). V lost 0 bases and J 7 bases, leaving 15 bases between the germline ends. The CDR3 covers 15 residues. Germline CDR1 is LNHDA and CDR2 is SQIVND (reference sequence). CDR3 nucleotide sequence: TGTGCCAGTAGTATAGATCAGGTCGAGGGGGGGACCCAGTACTTC. As protein: CASSIDQVEGGTQYF.

DNA of the CDR3: TGTGCCAGCAGCGGACGATACACCCGGGGCGGGGAGCTGTTTTTT. Protein product: CASSGRYTRGGELFF. The rearrangement joins TRBV9 to TRBJ2-2, with D maybe TRBD2 (5 bases). Germline V gene sequence: CDR1 SGDLS, CDR2 YYNGEE. Between the trimmed V and J ends, which lost 3 bases and 7 bases, there was a span of 16 bases. This CDR3 is built from 15 residues.

The CDR3 DNA reads TGTGCCAGCAGCCCCACTGGCTATGGCTACACCTTC. It specifies CASSPTGYGYTF. The gene calls are TRBV6-5 and TRBJ1-2; D unclear. Germline CDR1 is MNHEY and CDR2 is SVGAGI. This CDR3 has 12 amino acids. Between the trimmed V and J ends, which lost 6 bases and 4 bases, there was a span of 9 bases.

The J gene is TRBJ1-1, the V gene TRBV5-1; D remains ambiguous. The CDR3 loop spans 13 amino acids. From germline, CDR1 is SGHRS and CDR2 YFSETQ. V dropped 2 bases and J dropped 5 bases, with 10 bases sitting between them. In nucleotides, the CDR3 is TGCGCCAGCAGCTTTCGGGAGGGTACTGAAGCTTTCTTT. It yields the protein CASSFREGTEAFF.